A single sample gave rise to the 6 T cell receptor beta chains below, sequenced in a study of control samples from healthy donors and cancer patients. Generated by immunoSEQ multiplex PCR, the TCRdb table keeps only in-frame clones and is missing some. The table has approximately 90,000 clones, about nine tenths seen once; the top ten hold roughly 14%. Material for sequencing was blood. Source of these receptors: a woman in her 70s in good health.

V is TRBV7-8 and J is TRBJ2-1, with TRBD1 as a possible D gene (5 bases). Germline V gene sequence: CDR1 SGHVS, CDR2 FQNEAQ. The CDR3 is 12 residues long. Trimming shortened V by 1 base and J by 8 bases, and 6 bases separated the two germline ends. In DNA, the CDR3 is TGTGCCAGCAGCTTAGACAGGTATGAGCAGTTCTTC. Its translation is CASSLDRYEQFF.

The rearrangement links TRBV3-1 (or the pseudogene TRBV3-2) to TRBJ2-3; no definite D call. The germline V and J ends were trimmed by 5 bases and 8 bases, with 17 bases remaining between them. The V gene's germline CDR1 is LGHDT and CDR2 YNNKEL (reference sequence). The CDR3 spans 14 residues. CDR3 DNA: TGTGCCAGCAGCTCTTTTGGTGAGGCGAGTACGCAGTATTTT. It codes for CASSSFGEASTQYF.

This chain connects TRBV2 to TRBJ1-6; 8 bases fit TRBD1. The CDR3 runs 14 residues. Trimming at V came to 5 bases and at J to 7 bases, leaving 4 bases not matched to a gene. The germline CDR1 and CDR2 sequences are SNHLY and FYNNEI. The CDR3 protein is CASSKDRGNSPLHF. For the CDR3, the DNA is TGTGCCAGCAGTAAAGACAGGGGCAATTCACCCCTCCACTTT.

The chain couples TRBV18 to TRBJ1-4; 7 nucleotides agree with TRBD1. The CDR3 extends over 17 amino acids. The germline V gene has CDR1 KGHSH and CDR2 LQKENI. After removal of 1 base from V and 0 bases from J, the junction contained 5 bases not matched to a gene. The CDR3 coding sequence is TGTGCCAGCTCACCACGACAGGGAACCCCAACTAATGAAAAACTGTTTTTT. Translated: CASSPRQGTPTNEKLFF.

The gene calls are TRBV3-1 (or the pseudogene TRBV3-2) and TRBJ1-1; D is unclear. This CDR3 has 13 amino acids. Germline V CDR1 and CDR2: LGHDT, YNNKEL (reference sequence). The V end lost 4 bases, the J end lost 6 bases, and 12 bases lay between the germline ends. Written as DNA, the CDR3 is TGTGCCAGCAGCCTGGGGAGAGGCTCTGAAGCTTTCTTT. Translating it yields CASSLGRGSEAFF.

V usage is TRBV28 and J usage is TRBJ1-5; tentatively, D is TRBD1 (5 bases). This CDR3 is 12 amino acids long. The germline CDR1 and CDR2 sequences are MDHEN and SYDVKM. Between the trimmed V and J ends, which lost 7 bases and 6 bases, there was a span of 10 bases. The CDR3 DNA reads TGTGCCAGCACCCCTGGGGCTCAGCCCCAGCATTTT. Protein product: CASTPGAQPQHF.